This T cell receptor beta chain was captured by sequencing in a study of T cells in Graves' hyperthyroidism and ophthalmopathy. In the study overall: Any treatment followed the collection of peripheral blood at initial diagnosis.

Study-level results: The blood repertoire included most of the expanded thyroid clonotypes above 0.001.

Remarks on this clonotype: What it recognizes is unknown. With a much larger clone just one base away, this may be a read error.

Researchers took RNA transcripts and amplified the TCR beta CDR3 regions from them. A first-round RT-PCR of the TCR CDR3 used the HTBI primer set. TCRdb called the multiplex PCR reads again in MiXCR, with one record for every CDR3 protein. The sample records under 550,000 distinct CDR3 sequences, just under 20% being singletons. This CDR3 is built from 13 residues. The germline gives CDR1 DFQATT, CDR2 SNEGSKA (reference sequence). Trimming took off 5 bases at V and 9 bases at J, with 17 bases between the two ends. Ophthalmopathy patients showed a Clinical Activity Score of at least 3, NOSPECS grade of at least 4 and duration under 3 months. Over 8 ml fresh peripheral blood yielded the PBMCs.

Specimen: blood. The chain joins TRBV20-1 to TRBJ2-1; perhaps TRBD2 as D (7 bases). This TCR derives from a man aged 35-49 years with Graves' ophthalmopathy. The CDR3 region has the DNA TGCAGTGCTGTCAAGGGGGGGGTCACTGAGCAGTTCTTC. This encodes CSAVKGGVTEQFF.